Described below is a single T cell receptor (beta chain) sequence and its context. Its antigen has not been determined. It has no much larger one-base neighbor in the sample; base qualities were not kept. TCRbeta CDR3 regions were amplified from genomic DNA by means of the immunoSEQ Assay, a bias-controlled multiplex PCR. On the authors' methods: Nucleated cell counts per sample were estimated from amplification of reference gene primers within the assay. Sequence reads were collapsed and filtered to measure the absolute abundance of every unique TCRbeta CDR3 rearrangement. Productive Simpson clonality was computed per sample as the square root of Simpson's diversity index over productive rearrangements. TCRdb provides this immuneACCESS table in a form limited to in-frame rearrangements. Some clones are lacking; in checked studies, under half of them reflect an unresolved V gene, and why the rest are absent is not known. V and J calls plus clone size are reproduced from that table; the DNA served to infer D and trimming. For this sample there are more than 20,000 clones; 80% to 95% appear just once. The ten most abundant clones make up 15% to 20% of the sample.

This specimen comes from a study of blood T cell repertoires in COVID-19 (dated by TCRdb to 2018 to 2020). Concerning the study at large: The collaborator samples originated in the United States, Italy and Spain and spanned the acute and convalescent phases of COVID-19. The material from the prospective study consisted of cDNA or gDNA derived from T cells, B-cell-depleted T cells, or PBMCs. Samples were obtained from the ongoing ImmuneRACE study (first 160 participants) and from some 1,300 subjects provided by 6 global collaborators. The repertoires were made available in a free public database intended to serve as a resource for research on the immune response to SARS-CoV-2. Deeply sampled blood TCRbeta repertoires from subjects exposed to, actively infected with, or recovered from COVID-19 were included in the dataset. Where available, HLA class I and class II types were obtained from metadata supplied by the sample provider rather than from assay-based typing. Sample metadata almost always included a de-identified subject ID, COVID-19 status, age in years and sex. The study at large found these results: How much clinical and demographic metadata was included differed by source and by participant, and the metadata was provided uncurated.

The germline V gene (reference sequence) supplies CDR1 LGHDT and CDR2 YNNKEL. From V the trimming removes 3 bases and from J it removes 5 bases, while the gene matches leave 3 bases of the junction unaccounted for. The cysteine opens and the phenylalanine closes a CDR3 of 13 amino acids. CDR3 DNA only is kept here, 39 bases in frame from base 1. The collaborating institutions used their own protocols to collect whole blood in K2EDTA tubes. Collaborator samples were shipped for TCRbeta analysis as frozen whole blood, isolated PBMCs, or DNA extracted from either sample type. The chain links TRBV3-1 (or the pseudogene TRBV3-2) with TRBJ1-2, with 7 bases matching TRBD1. Source material: peripheral blood. This sequence was found in a human donor in a cohort sampled during active COVID-19. Here is the DNA: TGTGCCAGCAGCCAGACAGGGAAGTATGGCTACACCTTC. Translated, it reads CASSQTGKYGYTF.